These 11 T cell receptor beta chains came from one sample sequenced in a study of neurological immune-mediated disorders. TCRdb re-called the 5' RACE reads with MiXCR, one entry per CDR3 protein. Among about 80,000 distinct CDR3 sequences listed, roughly 4.7% were seen once. Sequencing used PBMCs. The source of these receptors is a woman aged 30 to 39 with multiple sclerosis.

Many counts were recorded for this clonotype. The chain carries TRBV10-1 and TRBJ2-3, with D unresolved. CDR1 and CDR2 from the germline V gene are WNHNN and SYGVQD (reference sequence). This CDR3 comprises 14 residues. With 0 bases removed from V and 2 bases from J, the gap between germline ends came to 6 bases. The CDR3 is CASSESRNTDTQYF. In DNA, the CDR3 is TGCGCCAGCAGTGAGTCGAGGAACACAGATACGCAGTATTTT.

This clonotype appeared many times. The chain recombines TRBV6-5 with TRBJ1-3; D remains unclear. The CDR3 contains 17 residues. Trimming took off 0 bases at V and 0 bases at J, with 12 bases between the two ends. Per germline, CDR1 MNHEY and CDR2 SVGAGI. The chain's CDR3 is CASSYSNQAHSGNTIYF. CDR3 DNA: TGTGCCAGCAGTTACTCGAATCAGGCCCACTCTGGAAACACCATATATTTT.

The table lists this clonotype with many counts. J is TRBJ2-5 and V is TRBV20-1, with D tentatively TRBD2 (5 bases). The CDR3 length is 15 residues. From germline, CDR1 is DFQATT and CDR2 SNEGSKA (reference sequence). V was shortened by 8 bases and J by 7 bases, with 26 bases between the two germline ends. Written as DNA, the CDR3 is TGCAGTACCCTCCCCGCCGGGGTAGTCATGGGGACCCAGTACTTC. Its protein is CSTLPAGVVMGTQYF.

This clonotype was detected only a few times. With a much larger clone just one base away, this may be a read error. The V call is TRBV5-5, the J call TRBJ2-5; no clear D gene. The CDR3 totals 12 residues. Germline V CDR1 and CDR2: SGHKS, YYEKEE (reference sequence). The CDR3 bases are TGTGACAGCAGCTTAGTTATTGAGACCCAGTACTTC. Translating it yields CDSSLVIETQYF.

The sample holds many counts of this clonotype. The chain is built from TRBV20-1 and TRBJ2-4; possibly TRBD1 for D (6 bases). Germline lookup yields CDR1 DFQATT and CDR2 SNEGSKA (reference sequence). This CDR3 has 14 amino acids. V was trimmed by 5 bases and J by 0 bases, leaving 11 bases between them. Here the CDR3 DNA reads TGCAGTGCTCAAGACAGGCTAGCCAAAAACATTCAGTACTTC. Translated: CSAQDRLAKNIQYF.

This clonotype was detected ten times or more. The J gene is TRBJ2-7, the V gene TRBV4-1; D gene uncertain. CDR3 size: 14 residues. The V end was cut by 1 base, the J end by 3 bases, with 10 bases between. Germline V gene lookup returns CDR1 MGHRA and CDR2 YSYEKL. The CDR3 sequence: CASSQGSALYEQYF. CDR3 DNA sequence: TGCGCCAGCAGCCAAGGGTCAGCCCTCTACGAGCAGTACTTC.

In its sample, this clonotype was seen many times. The chain links TRBV28 to TRBJ1-5; perhaps TRBD1 as D (5 bases). The CDR3 extends over 12 amino acids. V was clipped by 6 bases and J by 11 bases, with 14 bases between them. Germline V gives CDR1 MDHEN, CDR2 SYDVKM. The CDR3 loop reads CASSSDQGSQHF. CDR3 nucleotide sequence: TGTGCCAGCAGCTCGGATCAGGGATCCCAGCATTTT.

In its sample, this clonotype was seen many times. The chain uses TRBV20-1 and TRBJ2-2; 8 bases fit TRBD1. CDR1 DFQATT and CDR2 SNEGSKA come from the germline V gene (reference sequence). After removal of 6 bases from V and 3 bases from J, the junction contained 9 bases not matched to a gene. The CDR3 has 15 amino acids. Here the CDR3 reads CSAPLPGQDTGELFF. CDR3 DNA: TGCAGTGCCCCTTTACCGGGACAGGACACCGGGGAGCTGTTTTTT.

The chain has TRBV7-8 and TRBJ1-3, with D unclear. Per the germline V gene, CDR1 is SGHVS and CDR2 is FQNEAQ. The CDR3 is 15 residues long. Trimming stripped 5 bases from V and 3 bases from J, with 14 bases between. CDR3 DNA: TGTGCCAGCAGCCTCCCCCGAGGGAGTGGAAACACCATATATTTT. It encodes CASSLPRGSGNTIYF.

Ten or more counts support this clonotype. The V and J genes are TRBV10-3 and TRBJ1-2, with 11 bases matching TRBD1. CDR3 size: 13 residues. V gave up 6 bases and J gave up 8 bases; unmatched junction bases: 5. The V gene's germline CDR1 is ENHRY and CDR2 SYGVKD. The CDR3 DNA sequence: TGTGCCATCAGGCCGGGACAGGGGGTAGGCTACACCTTC. Amino acid sequence: CAIRPGQGVGYTF.

This clonotype was seen at least ten times. The V and J genes are TRBV29-1 and TRBJ2-1; D is uncertain. This CDR3 is 11 amino acids long. Germline assignment: CDR1 SQVTM and CDR2 ANQGSEA. CDR3 nucleotides: TGCGGATCAAAGTACGTGGATGAGCAGTTCTTC. Translating it yields CGSKYVDEQFF.